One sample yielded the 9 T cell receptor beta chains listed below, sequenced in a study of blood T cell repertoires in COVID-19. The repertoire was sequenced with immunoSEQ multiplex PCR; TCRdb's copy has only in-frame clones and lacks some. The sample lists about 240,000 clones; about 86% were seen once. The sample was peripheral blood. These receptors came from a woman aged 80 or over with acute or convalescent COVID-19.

The CDR3 region has the DNA TGTGCTAGTGGTCAGACAGAGAGTAATGAAAAACTGTTTTTT. Translated: CASGQTESNEKLFF. V and J are TRBV12-5 and TRBJ1-4; TRBD1 is a possible D gene (5 bases). Germline-derived CDR1 and CDR2 are LGHNT and FRNRAP. V gave up 5 bases and J gave up 4 bases, with 11 bases separating them. This CDR3 spans 14 amino acids.

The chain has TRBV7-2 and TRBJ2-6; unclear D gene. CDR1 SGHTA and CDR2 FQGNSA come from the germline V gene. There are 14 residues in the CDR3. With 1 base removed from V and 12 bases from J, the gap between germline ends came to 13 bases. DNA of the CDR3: TGTGCCAGCAGCTTAGGACAAGGCTTGCGCGTCCTGACTTTC. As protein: CASSLGQGLRVLTF.

CDR3 amino acids: CASSLPTGTGSSPLHF. DNA for the CDR3: TGTGCCAGCAGCTTGCCGACCGGGACAGGGAGTTCACCCCTCCACTTT. The chain combines TRBV5-6 with TRBJ1-6; 9 nucleotides align to TRBD1. V shed 1 base and J 9 bases; nucleotides not matched to a gene: 8. Germline V gives CDR1 SGHDT, CDR2 YYEEEE. CDR3 length: 16 residues.

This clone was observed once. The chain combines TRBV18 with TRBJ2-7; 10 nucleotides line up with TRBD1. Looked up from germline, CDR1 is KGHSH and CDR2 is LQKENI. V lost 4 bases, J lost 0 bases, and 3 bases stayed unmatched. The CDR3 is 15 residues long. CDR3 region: CASSQDRGPSYEQYF. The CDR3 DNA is TGTGCCAGCTCACAAGACAGGGGGCCCTCCTACGAGCAGTACTTC.

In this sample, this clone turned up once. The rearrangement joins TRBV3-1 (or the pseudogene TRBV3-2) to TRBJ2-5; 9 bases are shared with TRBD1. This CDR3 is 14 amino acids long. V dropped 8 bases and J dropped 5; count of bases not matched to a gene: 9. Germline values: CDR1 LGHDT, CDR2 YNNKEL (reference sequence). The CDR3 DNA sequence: TGTGCCAGCCTGGACAGGGGAGGTCGGGAGACCCAGTACTTC. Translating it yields CASLDRGGRETQYF.

The CDR3 loop reads CASSLATGYYGYTF. CDR3 coding DNA: TGTGCCAGCAGCCTCGCCACGGGGTACTATGGCTACACCTTC. This chain joins TRBV7-9 and TRBJ1-2; D is unresolved. Looked up from germline, CDR1 is SEHNR and CDR2 is FQNEAQ (reference sequence). There are 14 residues in the CDR3. Trimming left V 5 bases short and J 3 bases short, with 13 bases between. Filled out from reference TRBV7-9 and TRBJ1-2, the complete variable domain reads DTGVSQNPRHKITKRGQNVTFRCDPISEHNRLYWYRQTLGQGPEFLTYFQNEAQLEKSRLLSDRFSAERPKGSFSTLEIQRTEQGDSAMYLCASSLATGYYGYTFGSGTRLTVV.

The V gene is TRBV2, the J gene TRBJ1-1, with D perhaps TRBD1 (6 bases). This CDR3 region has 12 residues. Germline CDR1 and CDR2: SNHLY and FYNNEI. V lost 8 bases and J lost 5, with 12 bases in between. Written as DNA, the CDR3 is TGTGCCAGCGGGGGGGCTAGGACTGAAGCTTTCTTT. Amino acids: CASGGARTEAFF.

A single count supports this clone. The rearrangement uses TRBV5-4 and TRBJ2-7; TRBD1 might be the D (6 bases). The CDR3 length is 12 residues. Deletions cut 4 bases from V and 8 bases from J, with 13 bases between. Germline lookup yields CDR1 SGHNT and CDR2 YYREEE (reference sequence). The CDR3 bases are TGTGCCAGCAGCACCCAGACAGGACAGCAGTACTTC. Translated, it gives CASSTQTGQQYF.

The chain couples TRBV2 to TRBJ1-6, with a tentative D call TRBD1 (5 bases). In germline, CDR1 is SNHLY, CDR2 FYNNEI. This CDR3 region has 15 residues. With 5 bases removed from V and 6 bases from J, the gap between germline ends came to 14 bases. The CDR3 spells CASSSSGWVNSPLHF. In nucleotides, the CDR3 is TGTGCCAGCAGTTCCTCAGGGTGGGTTAATTCACCCCTCCACTTT.